This entry concerns a single T cell receptor (beta chain). Its target is unknown. A far larger clone differs by one base, so this is likely a read error. Time point indicated: newly diagnosed GD, antithyroid drugs for less than 3 months. PBMC-extracted RNA yielded the TCR library. The data stem from a study of regulatory T cells in long-lasting Graves disease. Whole-study results and caveats: The work looked only at peripheral blood and did not look at thyroid tissue.

In building TCR beta libraries, iRepertoire HTBI primers were used together with Arm-PCR of CDR3 regions. TCRdb itself ran the multiplex PCR reads through MiXCR, one entry per CDR3 protein. The sample contains roughly 500,000 distinct CDR3 sequences, less than 15% of which appear only once. CDR1 and CDR2 (germline): SGHTA, FQGNSA. The V and J ends lost 5 bases and 7 bases, in that order; junction bases with no gene match: 10. The CDR3 runs 15 residues. These records were also assigned to another study, of T cells in Graves' hyperthyroidism and ophthalmopathy. That paper notes: First-round RT-PCR of the TCR CDR3 relied on the HTBI primer set. Through a model of 13 V-J features, ophthalmopathy was separated from stable hyperthyroidism. The model forecast ophthalmopathy, anticipating it by a median around 6.5 months before onset.

The rearrangement uses TRBV7-2 and TRBJ1-1; TRBD1 matches 10 bases. This sample comprised peripheral blood mononuclear cells (PBMCs), obtained at new diagnosis, from a patient treated with antithyroid drugs. This sequence originates from a young man with Graves disease. CDR3 protein: CASSATGQGLGEAFF. For the CDR3, the DNA is TGTGCCAGCAGCGCCACGGGACAGGGGCTTGGTGAAGCTTTCTTT.